The 19 T cell receptor beta chains below come from one sample, sequenced in a study of response to subunit inactivated influenza vaccine (dated by TCRdb to the late 2010s). Libraries were constructed by RT-PCR. Sequenced using an Illumina HiSeq 2500. In TCRdb, the public reads were trimmed at Q25 with fastp and aligned with MiXCR, with productive beta chains retained. Entries that share a CDR3 protein sequence are merged under the most common genes and DNA. Counted in this sample were 450,000 to 700,000 distinct CDR3 sequences; 14% of them appeared once. In total, the top ten clones hold more than 9.5% of the sample. The starting material was PBMCs from blood, obtained about 12 days after vaccination. The origin of the receptors is a man aged 45-60 years who received an inactivated influenza vaccine. Donor details come from another sample of the same person, matched by shared clones.

This clonotype turned up a few times. The chain uses TRBV5-6 and TRBJ2-1; TRBD1 aligns across 8 bases. With 4 bases clipped from V and 5 bases from J, the junction kept 11 bases outside the gene matches. Germline V gene lookup returns CDR1 SGHDT and CDR2 YYEEEE. The CDR3 sequence is 16 residues long. The CDR3 loop reads CASSQTRQGRDNEQFF. CDR3 nucleotide sequence: TGTGCCAGCAGCCAAACCCGACAGGGGCGAGACAATGAGCAGTTCTTC. The full variable domain, its missing parts supplied by reference TRBV5-6 and TRBJ2-1, is DAGVTQSPTHLIKTRGQQVTLRCSPKSGHDTVSWYQQALGQGPQFIFQYYEEEERQRGNFPDRFSGHQFPNYSSELNVNALLLGDSALYLCASSQTRQGRDNEQFFGPGTRLTVL.

This clonotype was recorded a few times. The chain has TRBV6-1 and TRBJ1-5; D might be TRBD1 (5 bases). The V and J ends lost 0 bases and 1 base respectively, with 7 bases between them. The CDR3 covers 15 residues. The germline CDR1 and CDR2 sequences are MNHNS and SASEGT. DNA for the CDR3: TGTGCCAGCAGTGAAGCGGGGGTGAGCAATCAGCCCCAGCATTTT. Translation: CASSEAGVSNQPQHF.

V is TRBV5-1 and J is TRBJ2-2; 9 nucleotides agree with TRBD2. V lost 1 base to trimming and J lost 3 bases; unmatched junction nucleotides: 1. The CDR3 has 15 residues. The V gene's germline CDR1 is SGHRS and CDR2 YFSETQ. The CDR3 here is CASSLPSGDTGELFF. CDR3 DNA sequence: TGCGCCAGCAGCTTGCCTAGCGGGGACACCGGGGAGCTGTTTTTT.

This clonotype was seen a few times. This chain links TRBV19 with TRBJ2-2; TRBD1 aligns across 9 bases. The CDR3 contains 14 residues. Trimming at V came to 8 bases and at J to 7 bases, leaving 8 bases not matched to a gene. The germline V gene encodes CDR1 LNHDA and CDR2 SQIVND (reference sequence). The CDR3 reads CASGDRAIGGELFF. CDR3 DNA: TGTGCCAGTGGGGACAGGGCGATCGGCGGGGAGCTGTTTTTT.

This clonotype was seen many times. This rearrangement joins TRBV2 to TRBJ2-1; 12 bases fit TRBD2. The CDR3 is made up of 15 amino acids. Germline values: CDR1 SNHLY, CDR2 FYNNEI. V was clipped by 4 bases and J by 9 bases; unmatched bases: 7. CDR3 nucleotide sequence: TGTGCCAGCAGTGTTTCTAGCGGGAGGGGTGTTGAGCAGTTCTTC. This codes for CASSVSSGRGVEQFF. The full variable domain, in which reference TRBV2 and TRBJ2-1 provide the parts outside the CDR3, is EPEVTQTPSHQVTQMGQEVILRCVPISNHLYFYWYRQILGQKVEFLVSFYNNEISEKSEIFDDQFSVERPDGSNFTLKIRSTKLEDSAMYFCASSVSSGRGVEQFFGPGTRLTVL.

V usage is TRBV15 and J usage is TRBJ2-6; weak D call: TRBD2 (5 bases). Trimming removed 2 bases from V and 0 bases from J, with 11 bases in between. The CDR3 is made up of 17 amino acids. In germline, CDR1 is LNHNV, CDR2 YYDKDF (reference sequence). CDR3 sequence: CATSRPGISSGANVLTF. In DNA form, the CDR3 reads TGTGCCACCAGCAGACCCGGGATAAGCTCTGGGGCCAACGTCCTGACTTTC.

The chain uses TRBV29-1 and TRBJ2-7; TRBD2 agrees at 12 bases. The CDR3 covers 16 residues. V shed 3 bases, J shed 4 bases, and the junction held 10 bases outside the gene matches. Germline V gene lookup returns CDR1 SQVTM and CDR2 ANQGSEA. CDR3 loop: CSVEASGRAGLYEQYF. Here the CDR3 DNA reads TGCAGCGTTGAGGCTAGCGGGAGGGCCGGGCTGTACGAGCAGTACTTC.

V usage is TRBV20-1 and J usage is TRBJ1-2, with D perhaps matching TRBD1 (5 bases). Trimming cost V 6 bases and J 4 bases, with 18 bases left between them. This CDR3 is built from 14 residues. CDR1 is DFQATT and CDR2 is SNEGSKA in the germline V gene (reference sequence). CDR3: CSARTLGTLYGYTF. The CDR3 bases are TGCAGTGCCCGGACCTTGGGGACCCTCTATGGCTACACCTTC.

The chain recombines TRBV20-1 with TRBJ1-2, with 9 bases aligning to TRBD1. Germline V CDR1 and CDR2: DFQATT, SNEGSKA (reference sequence). The V and J ends lost 7 bases and 5 bases, in that order; junction bases with no gene match: 5. The CDR3 length is 12 residues. The DNA for the CDR3 is TGCAGTGTTGGGGACAGGGAATATGGCTACACCTTC. Translating gives CSVGDREYGYTF.

This rearrangement joins TRBV4-3 to TRBJ1-6, with 9 bases fitting TRBD1. There are 15 residues in the CDR3. Germline values: CDR1 LGHNA, CDR2 YSLEER. Unmatched junction bases numbered 5, after V lost 4 bases and J lost 7 bases. The CDR3 sequence is CASSRRTGANSPLHF. Here the CDR3 DNA reads TGCGCCAGCAGCCGACGGACAGGGGCAAATTCACCCCTCCACTTT.

This chain joins TRBV29-1 and TRBJ1-2, with D possibly TRBD1 on 5 matching bases. The V end lost 6 bases, the J end lost 6 bases, and 11 bases lay between the germline ends. This CDR3 has 11 amino acids. Germline-derived CDR1 and CDR2 are SQVTM and ANQGSEA. DNA for the CDR3: TGCAGCGTCCTCTGGGGCAATGGCTACACCTTC. Translation gives CSVLWGNGYTF.

The chain has TRBV29-1 and TRBJ1-2; possibly TRBD1 for D (6 bases). Germline V gene lookup returns CDR1 SQVTM and CDR2 ANQGSEA. The CDR3 is 11 residues long. The V end lost 7 bases, the J end lost 6 bases, and 12 bases lay between the germline ends. The CDR3 here is CSAKQGNGYTF. The DNA of the CDR3 is TGCAGCGCTAAACAGGGTAATGGCTACACCTTC.

A few counts support this clonotype. The chain carries TRBV18 and TRBJ2-1; a weak D match, TRBD1 (6 bases). Germline CDR1 and CDR2: KGHSH and LQKENI. With 6 bases removed from V and 6 bases from J, the gap between germline ends came to 18 bases. This CDR3 has 15 residues. The CDR3 reads CASSMFRGEINEQFF. The DNA for the CDR3 is TGTGCCAGCTCGATGTTCAGGGGAGAAATCAATGAGCAGTTCTTC.

This clonotype was recorded many times. The CDR3 reads CASSLEAGGPSLETQYF. CDR3 nucleotide sequence: TGTGCCAGCAGTTTAGAAGCGGGAGGGCCATCTTTAGAGACCCAGTACTTC. The chain uses TRBV12-3 or TRBV12-4 and TRBJ2-5; 10 nucleotides match TRBD2. Trimming at V came to 1 base and at J to 4 bases, leaving 9 bases not matched to a gene. The CDR3 has 17 residues.

The chain links TRBV12-3 or TRBV12-4 to TRBJ2-2; no firm D call. CDR3 length: 15 amino acids. The germline V and J ends were trimmed by 3 bases and 3 bases, with 11 bases remaining between them. The CDR3 spells CASSFFLPDTGELFF. In DNA form, the CDR3 reads TGTGCCAGCAGTTTTTTTCTCCCGGACACCGGGGAGCTGTTTTTT.

This clonotype appeared a few times. V and J are TRBV7-9 and TRBJ1-3; D unclear. V was shortened by 5 bases and J by 2 bases, with 10 bases between the two germline ends. CDR1 and CDR2 from the germline V gene are SEHNR and FQNEAQ (reference sequence). This CDR3 contains 14 residues. Written as DNA, the CDR3 is TGTGCCAGCAGCGTAAACAACGCTGGAAACACCATATATTTT. Amino acids: CASSVNNAGNTIYF.

The DNA for the CDR3 is TGTGCCAGAAGCTTTACGTCTGCCTACGAGCAGTACTTC. It yields the protein CARSFTSAYEQYF. The chain has TRBV5-3 and TRBJ2-7; D gene ambiguous. TRBV5-3 falls under the ORF class, with uncertain function. This CDR3 has 13 amino acids. Trimming cost V 2 bases and J 2 bases, with 8 bases left between them.

The V and J genes are TRBV18 and TRBJ1-5, with a possible D match to TRBD1 (5 bases). There are 15 residues in the CDR3. Trimming pared 6 bases from V and 1 base from J, leaving 13 bases between. Germline loops: CDR1 KGHSH, CDR2 LQKENI. The chain's CDR3 is CASSPNRQSNQPQHF. CDR3 coding DNA: TGTGCCAGCTCGCCGAACAGACAGAGCAATCAGCCCCAGCATTTT.

The table lists this clonotype with many counts. The V gene is TRBV5-1, the J gene TRBJ2-7; maybe TRBD1 (6 bases). There are 15 residues in the CDR3. CDR1 is SGHRS, CDR2 YFSETQ, per germline. V was cut by 0 bases and J by 2 bases, with 12 bases left in between. The CDR3 loop reads CASSLDGTPTYEQYF. The CDR3 DNA reads as TGCGCCAGCAGCTTGGACGGGACACCAACCTACGAGCAGTACTTC. Drawing the rest from reference TRBV5-1 and TRBJ2-7, the complete variable domain is KAGVTQTPRYLIKTRGQQVTLSCSPISGHRSVSWYQQTPGQGLQFLFEYFSETQRNKGNFPGRFSGRQFSNSRSEMNVSTLELGDSALYLCASSLDGTPTYEQYFGPGTRLTVT.